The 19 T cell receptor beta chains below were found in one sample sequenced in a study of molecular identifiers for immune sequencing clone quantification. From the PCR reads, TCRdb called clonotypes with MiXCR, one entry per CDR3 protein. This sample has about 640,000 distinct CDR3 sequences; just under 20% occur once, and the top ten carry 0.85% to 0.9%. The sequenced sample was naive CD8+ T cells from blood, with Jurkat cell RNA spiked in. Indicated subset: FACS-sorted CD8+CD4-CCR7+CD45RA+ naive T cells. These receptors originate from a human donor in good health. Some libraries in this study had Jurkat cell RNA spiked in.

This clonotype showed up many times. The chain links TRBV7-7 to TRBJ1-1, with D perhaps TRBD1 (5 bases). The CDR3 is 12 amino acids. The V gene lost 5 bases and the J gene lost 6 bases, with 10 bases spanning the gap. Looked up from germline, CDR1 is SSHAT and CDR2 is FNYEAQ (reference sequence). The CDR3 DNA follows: TGTGCCAGCAGCCCCGGGGGACCTGAAGCTTTCTTT. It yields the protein CASSPGGPEAFF.

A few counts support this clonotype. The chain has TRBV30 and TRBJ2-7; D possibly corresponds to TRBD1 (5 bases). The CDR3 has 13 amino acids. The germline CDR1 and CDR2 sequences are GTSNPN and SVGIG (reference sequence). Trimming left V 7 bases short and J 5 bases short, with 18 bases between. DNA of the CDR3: TGTGCCTTGCTGGACAAGCTTTCCCACGAGCAGTACTTC. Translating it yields CALLDKLSHEQYF.

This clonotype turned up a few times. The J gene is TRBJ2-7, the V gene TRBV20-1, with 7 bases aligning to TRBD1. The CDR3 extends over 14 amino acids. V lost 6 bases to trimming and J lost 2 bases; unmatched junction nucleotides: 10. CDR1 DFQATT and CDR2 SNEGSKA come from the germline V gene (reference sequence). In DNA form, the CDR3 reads TGCAGTGCCAACGACAGGGCCACTACCTACGAGCAGTACTTC. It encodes CSANDRATTYEQYF.

DNA for the CDR3: TGTGCCACCAGCGCGCGGGGGGCGGTGTACAATGAGCAGTTCTTC. Amino acids: CATSARGAVYNEQFF. This chain links TRBV15 with TRBJ2-1, with 8 nucleotides matching TRBD2. The CDR3 has 15 amino acids. The germline V gene encodes CDR1 LNHNV and CDR2 YYDKDF (reference sequence). The V gene end was trimmed by 5 bases and the J gene end by 4 bases; junction bases not matched to a gene: 7.

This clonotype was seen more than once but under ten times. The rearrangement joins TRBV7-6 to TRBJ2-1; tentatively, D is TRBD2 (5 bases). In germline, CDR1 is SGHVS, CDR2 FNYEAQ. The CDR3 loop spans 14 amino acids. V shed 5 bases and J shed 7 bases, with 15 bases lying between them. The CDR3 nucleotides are TGTGCCAGCAGCCCCAGTTCTCGGAGGAATGAGCAGTTCTTC. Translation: CASSPSSRRNEQFF.

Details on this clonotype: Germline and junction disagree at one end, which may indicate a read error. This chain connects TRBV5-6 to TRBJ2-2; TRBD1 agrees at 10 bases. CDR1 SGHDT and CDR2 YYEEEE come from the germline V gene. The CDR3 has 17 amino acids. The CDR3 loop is CASSLGRQGANTGKLFF. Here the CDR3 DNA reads TGTGCCAGCAGCTTGGGGAGACAGGGGGCGAACACCGGGAAGCTGTTTTTT.

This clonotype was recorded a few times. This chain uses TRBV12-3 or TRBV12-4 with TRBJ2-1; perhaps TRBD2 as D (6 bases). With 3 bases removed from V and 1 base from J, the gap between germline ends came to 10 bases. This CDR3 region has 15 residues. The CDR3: CASSFGGTSYNEQFF. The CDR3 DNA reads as TGTGCCAGCAGTTTCGGCGGGACGTCCTACAATGAGCAGTTCTTC.

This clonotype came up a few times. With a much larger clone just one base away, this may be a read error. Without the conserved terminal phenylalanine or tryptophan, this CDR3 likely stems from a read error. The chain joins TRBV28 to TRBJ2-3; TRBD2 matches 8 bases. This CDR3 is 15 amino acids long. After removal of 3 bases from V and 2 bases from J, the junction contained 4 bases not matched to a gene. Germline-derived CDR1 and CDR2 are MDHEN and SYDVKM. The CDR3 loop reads CASSLSGLVTDTQYL. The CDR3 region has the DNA TGTGCCAGCAGTTTGTCGGGACTAGTCACAGATACGCAGTATCTT.

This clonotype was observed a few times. The CDR3 reads CASSERVIGYGYTF. In DNA, the CDR3 is TGTGCCAGCAGTGAACGGGTTATTGGGTATGGCTACACCTTC. The V and J genes are TRBV2 and TRBJ1-2; D unclear. The CDR3 has 14 amino acids. Germline CDR1 reads SNHLY; CDR2 reads FYNNEI. V was shortened by 2 bases and J by 5 bases, with 12 bases between the two germline ends.

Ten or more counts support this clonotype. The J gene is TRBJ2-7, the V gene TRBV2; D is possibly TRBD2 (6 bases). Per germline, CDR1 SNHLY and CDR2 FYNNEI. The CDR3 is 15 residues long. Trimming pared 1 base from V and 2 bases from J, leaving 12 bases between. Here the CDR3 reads CASSEGAGPAYEQYF. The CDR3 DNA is TGTGCCAGCAGTGAAGGTGCGGGGCCCGCCTACGAGCAGTACTTC.

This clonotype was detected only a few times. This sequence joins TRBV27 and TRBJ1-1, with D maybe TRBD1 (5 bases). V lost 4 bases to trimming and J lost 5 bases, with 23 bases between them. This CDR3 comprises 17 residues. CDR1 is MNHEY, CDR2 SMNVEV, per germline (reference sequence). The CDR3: CASSSRTSMGRGTEAFF. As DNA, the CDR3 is TGTGCCAGCAGTTCCCGAACGAGCATGGGACGAGGGACTGAAGCTTTCTTT.

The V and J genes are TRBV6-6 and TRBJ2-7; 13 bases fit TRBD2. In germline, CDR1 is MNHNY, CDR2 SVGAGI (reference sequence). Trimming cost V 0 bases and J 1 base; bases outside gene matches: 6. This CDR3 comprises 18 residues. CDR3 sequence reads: CASSYSAGLAGRSYEQYF. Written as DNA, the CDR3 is TGTGCCAGCAGTTACTCGGCGGGACTAGCGGGGCGATCCTACGAGCAGTACTTC.

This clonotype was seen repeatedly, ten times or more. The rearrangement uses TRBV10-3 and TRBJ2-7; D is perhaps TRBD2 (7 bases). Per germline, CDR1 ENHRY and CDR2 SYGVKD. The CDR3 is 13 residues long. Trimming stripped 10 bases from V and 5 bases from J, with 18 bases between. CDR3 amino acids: CATWRAGDNEQYF. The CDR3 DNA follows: TGTGCCACCTGGCGCGCGGGGGACAACGAGCAGTACTTC.

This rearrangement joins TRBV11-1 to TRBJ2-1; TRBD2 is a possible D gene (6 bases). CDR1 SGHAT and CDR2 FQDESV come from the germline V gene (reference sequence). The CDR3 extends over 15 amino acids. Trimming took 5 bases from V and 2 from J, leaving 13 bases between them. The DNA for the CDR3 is TGTGCCAGCAGCCGAGGAGCTAGCGCCTACAATGAGCAGTTCTTC. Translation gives CASSRGASAYNEQFF. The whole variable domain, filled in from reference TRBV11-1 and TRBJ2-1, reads EAEVAQSPRYKITEKSQAVAFWCDPISGHATLYWYRQILGQGPELLVQFQDESVVDDSQLPKDRFSAERLKGVDSTLKIQPAELGDSAMYLCASSRGASAYNEQFFGPGTRLTVL.

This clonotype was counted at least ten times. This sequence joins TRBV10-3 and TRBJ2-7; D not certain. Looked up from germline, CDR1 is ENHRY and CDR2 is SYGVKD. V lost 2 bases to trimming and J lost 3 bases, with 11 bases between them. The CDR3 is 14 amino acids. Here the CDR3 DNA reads TGTGCCATCAGTGAGCCTTACCGCGTCTACGAGCAGTACTTC. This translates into CAISEPYRVYEQYF.

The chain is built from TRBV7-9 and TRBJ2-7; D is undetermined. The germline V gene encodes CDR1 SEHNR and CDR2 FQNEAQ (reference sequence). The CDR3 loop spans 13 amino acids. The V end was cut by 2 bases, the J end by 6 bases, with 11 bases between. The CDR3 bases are TGTGCCAGCAGCTTACCCACGTTGAGCGAGCAGTACTTC. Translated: CASSLPTLSEQYF.

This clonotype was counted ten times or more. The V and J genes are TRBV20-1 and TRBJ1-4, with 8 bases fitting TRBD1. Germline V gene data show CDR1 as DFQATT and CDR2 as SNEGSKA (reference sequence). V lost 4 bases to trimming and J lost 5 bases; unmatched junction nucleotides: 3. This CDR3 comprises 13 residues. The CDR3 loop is CSATGGPNEKLFF. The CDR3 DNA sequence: TGCAGTGCTACAGGGGGCCCAAATGAAAAACTGTTTTTT.

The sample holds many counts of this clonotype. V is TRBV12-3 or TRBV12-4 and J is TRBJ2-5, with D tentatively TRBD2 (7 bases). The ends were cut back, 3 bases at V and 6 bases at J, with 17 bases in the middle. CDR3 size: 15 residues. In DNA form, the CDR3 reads TGTGCCAGCAGTTTCTCCGGGGGGCCGGAACAGACCCAGTACTTC. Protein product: CASSFSGGPEQTQYF.

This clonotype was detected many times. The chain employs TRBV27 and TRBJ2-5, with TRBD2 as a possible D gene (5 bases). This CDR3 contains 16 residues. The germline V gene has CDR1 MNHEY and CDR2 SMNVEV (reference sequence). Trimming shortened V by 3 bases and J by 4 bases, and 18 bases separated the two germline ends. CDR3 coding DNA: TGTGCCAGCAGTTTGACTAACGGGCCTTCCACAGAGACCCAGTACTTC. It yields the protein CASSLTNGPSTETQYF.